This TCR beta chain was identified in a study of response to subunit inactivated influenza vaccine. Study-wide points: New T cells are recruited in small numbers by each seasonal influenza vaccination, according to the authors' suggestion.

This clonotype was observed a few times. No antigen is known for it. Germline CDR1 reads MDHEN; CDR2 reads SYDVKM. V was trimmed by 6 bases and J by 5 bases, leaving 19 bases between them. The CDR3 length is 15 residues. TCRdb ran MiXCR on the RT-PCR reads and lists one entry per CDR3 protein. The sample includes 710,000 or so distinct CDR3 sequences, approximately 15% seen only once; the top ten take more than 9%. The sample here was PBMCs from blood, taken about 13 days after vaccination. V and J are TRBV28 and TRBJ2-5; D possibly corresponds to TRBD2 (6 bases). This receptor was obtained from a man aged 50 or older who received an inactivated influenza vaccine. The CDR3 protein is CASSRDSLVWETQYF. The CDR3 DNA reads TGTGCCAGCAGCAGGGACTCTTTGGTTTGGGAGACCCAGTACTTC.